This T cell receptor (beta chain) derives from a study of T cell repertoires in cytomegalovirus infection. Only one count was recorded for this clonotype. Its specificity is unknown. The CDR3 consists of 18 residues. The V gene's germline CDR1 is DFQATT and CDR2 SNEGSKA (reference sequence). V shed 0 bases and J shed 3 bases, with 21 bases lying between them. In TCRdb, the reads were re-called with MiXCR into one record per CDR3 protein. The repertoire holds 100,000 to 150,000 distinct CDR3 sequences, with about 32% as singletons. This TCR came from a human donor in good health (CMV status not recorded). Some clones in this sample may be carry-over from other donors' samples. Material: CD8+ T cells from cultured PBMCs, obtained from culture after CMV antigen stimulation. The gene calls are TRBV20-1 and TRBJ1-3; weak D call: TRBD1 (6 bases). The CDR3 nucleotides are TGCAGTGCTAGAGACCTAGGTGGGGGCAGGGGAGTTGGAAACACCATATATTTT. It specifies CSARDLGGGRGVGNTIYF.